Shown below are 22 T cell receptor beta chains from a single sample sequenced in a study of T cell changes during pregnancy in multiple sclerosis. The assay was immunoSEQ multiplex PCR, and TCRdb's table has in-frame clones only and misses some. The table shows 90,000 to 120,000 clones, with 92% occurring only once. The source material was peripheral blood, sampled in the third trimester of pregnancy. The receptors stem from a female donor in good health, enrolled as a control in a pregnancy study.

The CDR3 loop reads CASSIMGGNEKLFF. CDR3 sequence (DNA): TGTGCCAGTAGTATTATGGGGGGGAATGAAAAACTGTTTTTT. The chain uses TRBV19 and TRBJ1-4; a weak D match, TRBD1 (5 bases). Germline V lookup: CDR1 LNHDA, CDR2 SQIVND (reference sequence). The germline V and J ends were trimmed by 3 bases and 5 bases, with 10 bases remaining between them. The CDR3 spans 14 residues.

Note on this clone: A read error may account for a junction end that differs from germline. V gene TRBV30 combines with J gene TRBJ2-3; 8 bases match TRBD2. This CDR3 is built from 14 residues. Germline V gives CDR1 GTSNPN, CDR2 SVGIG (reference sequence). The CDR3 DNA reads TGTGCCTGGAATCCGGGACTAGGCACCGATACGCAGTATTTT. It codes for CAWNPGLGTDTQYF.

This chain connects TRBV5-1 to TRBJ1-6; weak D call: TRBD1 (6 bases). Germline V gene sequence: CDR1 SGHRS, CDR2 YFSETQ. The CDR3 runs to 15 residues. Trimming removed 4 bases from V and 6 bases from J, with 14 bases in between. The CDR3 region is CASSRLGQVNSPLHF. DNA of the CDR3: TGCGCCAGCAGCCGCTTGGGACAAGTTAATTCACCCCTCCACTTT. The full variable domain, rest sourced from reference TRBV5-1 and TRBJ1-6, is KAGVTQTPRYLIKTRGQQVTLSCSPISGHRSVSWYQQTPGQGLQFLFEYFSETQRNKGNFPGRFSGRQFSNSRSEMNVSTLELGDSALYLCASSRLGQVNSPLHFGNGTRLTVT.

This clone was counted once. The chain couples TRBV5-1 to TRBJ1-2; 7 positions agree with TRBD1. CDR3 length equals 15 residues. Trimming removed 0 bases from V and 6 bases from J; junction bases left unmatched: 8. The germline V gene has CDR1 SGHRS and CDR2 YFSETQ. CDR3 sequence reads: CASSLATGKAHGYTF. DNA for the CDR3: TGCGCCAGCAGCTTGGCGACAGGGAAAGCCCATGGCTACACCTTC. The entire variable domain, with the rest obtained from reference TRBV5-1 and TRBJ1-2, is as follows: KAGVTQTPRYLIKTRGQQVTLSCSPISGHRSVSWYQQTPGQGLQFLFEYFSETQRNKGNFPGRFSGRQFSNSRSEMNVSTLELGDSALYLCASSLATGKAHGYTFGSGTRLTVV.

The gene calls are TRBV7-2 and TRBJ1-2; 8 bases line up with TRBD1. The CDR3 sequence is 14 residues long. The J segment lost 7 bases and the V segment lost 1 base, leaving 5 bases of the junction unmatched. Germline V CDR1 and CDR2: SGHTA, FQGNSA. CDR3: CASSLDRGVAGYTF. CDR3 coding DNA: TGTGCCAGCAGCTTAGACAGGGGGGTCGCTGGCTACACCTTC.

The CDR3 is CASSLGTGQNYGYTF. The CDR3, as DNA: TGTGCCAGCAGCTTGGGGACAGGGCAAAACTATGGCTACACCTTC. The chain couples TRBV7-8 to TRBJ1-2; 9 bases align to TRBD1. This CDR3 comprises 15 residues. Germline V gives CDR1 SGHVS, CDR2 FQNEAQ. J was trimmed by 2 bases and V by 3 bases; bases with no gene match: 4.

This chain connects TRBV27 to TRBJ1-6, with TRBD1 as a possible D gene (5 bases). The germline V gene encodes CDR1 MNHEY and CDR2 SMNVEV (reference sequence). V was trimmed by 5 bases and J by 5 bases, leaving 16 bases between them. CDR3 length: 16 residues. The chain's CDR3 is CASSAGRIRDNSPLHF. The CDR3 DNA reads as TGTGCCAGCAGTGCGGGGCGGATTCGAGATAATTCACCCCTCCACTTT.

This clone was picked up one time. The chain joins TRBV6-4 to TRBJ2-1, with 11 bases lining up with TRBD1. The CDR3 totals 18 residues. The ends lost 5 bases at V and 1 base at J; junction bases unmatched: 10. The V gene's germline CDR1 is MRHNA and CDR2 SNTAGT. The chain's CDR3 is CASSYIGQGASSYNEQFF. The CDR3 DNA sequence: TGTGCCAGCAGTTATATCGGACAGGGGGCATCGTCCTACAATGAGCAGTTCTTC.

In nucleotides, the CDR3 is TGTGCCAGCAGTTTCATCGGGGGGCGCTCGGGAAACACCATATATTTT. Its protein product is CASSFIGGRSGNTIYF. This chain connects TRBV27 to TRBJ1-3; D is possibly TRBD1 (6 bases). CDR1 is MNHEY, CDR2 SMNVEV, per germline (reference sequence). The CDR3 extends over 16 amino acids. V was trimmed by 3 bases and J by 4 bases, leaving 16 bases between them.

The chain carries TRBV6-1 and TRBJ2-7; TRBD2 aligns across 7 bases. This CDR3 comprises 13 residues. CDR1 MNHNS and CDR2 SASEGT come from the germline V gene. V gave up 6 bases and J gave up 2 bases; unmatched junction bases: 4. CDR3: CASRNGGTYEQYF. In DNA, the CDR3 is TGTGCCAGCAGGAACGGGGGGACCTACGAGCAGTACTTC.

CDR3 sequence: CATSRDLPKRTNEKLFF. The CDR3 nucleotides are TGTGCCACCAGCAGAGATCTGCCCAAGAGGACTAATGAAAAACTGTTTTTT. The chain couples TRBV15 to TRBJ1-4; D uncertain. CDR1 LNHNV and CDR2 YYDKDF come from the germline V gene (reference sequence). The CDR3 totals 17 residues. V lost 0 bases, J lost 2 bases, and 13 bases lay in between.

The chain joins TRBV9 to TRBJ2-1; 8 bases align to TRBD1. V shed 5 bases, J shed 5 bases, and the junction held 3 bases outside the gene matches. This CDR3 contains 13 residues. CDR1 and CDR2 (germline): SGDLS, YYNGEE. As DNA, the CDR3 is TGTGCCAGCAGTGGGGGACAGGACAATGAGCAGTTCTTC. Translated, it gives CASSGGQDNEQFF. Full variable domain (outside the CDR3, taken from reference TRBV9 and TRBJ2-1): DSGVTQTPKHLITATGQRVTLRCSPRSGDLSVYWYQQSLDQGLQFLIQYYNGEERAKGNILERFSAQQFPDLHSELNLSSLELGDSALYFCASSGGQDNEQFFGPGTRLTVL.

Written as DNA, the CDR3 is TGTGCCAGCAGCTTAAGTCTAACTAACAATGAGCAGTTCTTC. The encoded protein is CASSLSLTNNEQFF. V is TRBV7-2 and J is TRBJ2-1; D is uncertain. Germline CDR1 SGHTA, CDR2 FQGNSA. This CDR3 comprises 14 residues. The V gene lost 2 bases and the J gene lost 5 bases, with 10 bases spanning the gap.

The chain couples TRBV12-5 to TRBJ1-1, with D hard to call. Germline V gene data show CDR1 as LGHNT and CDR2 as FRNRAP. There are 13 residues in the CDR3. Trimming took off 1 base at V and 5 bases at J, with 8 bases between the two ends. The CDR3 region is CASGLGRGTEAFF. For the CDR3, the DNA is TGTGCTAGTGGTTTGGGTCGCGGAACTGAAGCTTTCTTT. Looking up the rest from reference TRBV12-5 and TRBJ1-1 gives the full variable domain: DARVTQTPRHKVTEMGQEVTMRCQPILGHNTVFWYRQTMMQGLELLAYFRNRAPLDDSGMPKDRFSAEMPDATLATLKIQPSEPRDSAVYFCASGLGRGTEAFFGQGTRLTVV.

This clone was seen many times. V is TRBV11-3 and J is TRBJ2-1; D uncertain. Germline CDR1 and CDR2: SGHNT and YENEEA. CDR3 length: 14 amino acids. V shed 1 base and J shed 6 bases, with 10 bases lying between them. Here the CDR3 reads CASSLGPITNEQFF. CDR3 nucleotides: TGTGCCAGCAGCTTAGGGCCGATTACCAATGAGCAGTTCTTC.

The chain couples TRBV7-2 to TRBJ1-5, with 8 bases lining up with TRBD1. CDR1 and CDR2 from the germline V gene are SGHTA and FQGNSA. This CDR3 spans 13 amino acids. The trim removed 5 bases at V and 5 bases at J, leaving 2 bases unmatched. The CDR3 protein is CASSKDRDQPQHF. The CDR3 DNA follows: TGTGCCAGCAGCAAGGACAGGGATCAGCCCCAGCATTTT.

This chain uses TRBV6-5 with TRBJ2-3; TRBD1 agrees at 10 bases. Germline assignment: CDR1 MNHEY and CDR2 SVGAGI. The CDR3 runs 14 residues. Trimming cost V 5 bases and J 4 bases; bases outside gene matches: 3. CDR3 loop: CASSPDRGADTQYF. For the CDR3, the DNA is TGTGCCAGCAGTCCGGACAGGGGGGCAGATACGCAGTATTTT.

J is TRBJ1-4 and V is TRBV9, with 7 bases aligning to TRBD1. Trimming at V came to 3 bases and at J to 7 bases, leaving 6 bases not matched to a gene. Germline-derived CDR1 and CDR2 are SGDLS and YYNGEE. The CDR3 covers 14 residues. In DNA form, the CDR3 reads TGTGCCAGCAGCGCCGAGGGGGCTGGTGAAAAACTGTTTTTT. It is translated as CASSAEGAGEKLFF.

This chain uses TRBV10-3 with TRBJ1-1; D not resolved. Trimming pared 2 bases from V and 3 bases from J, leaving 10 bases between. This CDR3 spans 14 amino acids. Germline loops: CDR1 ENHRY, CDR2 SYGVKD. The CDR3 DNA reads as TGTGCCATCAGTGAGACCCGAGCGGACACTGAAGCTTTCTTT. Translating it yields CAISETRADTEAFF.

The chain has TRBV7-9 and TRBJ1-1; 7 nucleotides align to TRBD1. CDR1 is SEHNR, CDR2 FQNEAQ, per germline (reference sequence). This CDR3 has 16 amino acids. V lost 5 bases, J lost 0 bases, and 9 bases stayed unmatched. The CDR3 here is CASSSRLGGMNTEAFF. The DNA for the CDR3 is TGTGCCAGCAGCAGCAGGCTAGGGGGCATGAACACTGAAGCTTTCTTT.

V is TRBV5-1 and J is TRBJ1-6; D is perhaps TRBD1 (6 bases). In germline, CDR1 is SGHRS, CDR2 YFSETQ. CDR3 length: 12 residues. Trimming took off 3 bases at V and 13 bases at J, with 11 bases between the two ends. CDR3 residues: CASSWDTSPLHF. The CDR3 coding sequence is TGCGCCAGCAGCTGGGACACCTCTCCCCTCCACTTT.

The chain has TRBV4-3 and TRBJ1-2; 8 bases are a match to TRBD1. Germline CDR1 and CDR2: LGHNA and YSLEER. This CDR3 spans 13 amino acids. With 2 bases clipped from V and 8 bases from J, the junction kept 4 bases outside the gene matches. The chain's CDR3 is CASSQRTGTGYTF. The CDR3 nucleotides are TGCGCCAGCAGCCAACGGACAGGGACCGGCTACACCTTC.